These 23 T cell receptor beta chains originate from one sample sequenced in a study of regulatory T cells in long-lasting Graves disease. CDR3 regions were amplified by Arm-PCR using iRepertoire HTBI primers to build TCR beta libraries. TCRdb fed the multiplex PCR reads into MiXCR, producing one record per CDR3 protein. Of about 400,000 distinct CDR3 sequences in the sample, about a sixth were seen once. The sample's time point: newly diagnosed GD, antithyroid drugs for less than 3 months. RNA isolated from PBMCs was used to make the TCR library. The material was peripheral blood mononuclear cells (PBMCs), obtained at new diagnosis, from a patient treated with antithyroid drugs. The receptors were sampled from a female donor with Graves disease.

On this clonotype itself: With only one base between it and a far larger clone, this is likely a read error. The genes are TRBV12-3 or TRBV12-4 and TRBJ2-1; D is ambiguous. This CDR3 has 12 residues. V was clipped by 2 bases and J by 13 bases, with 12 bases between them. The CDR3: CASSLSDNIQFF. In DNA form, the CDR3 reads TGTGCCAGCAGTTTATCGGATAACATTCAGTTCTTC.

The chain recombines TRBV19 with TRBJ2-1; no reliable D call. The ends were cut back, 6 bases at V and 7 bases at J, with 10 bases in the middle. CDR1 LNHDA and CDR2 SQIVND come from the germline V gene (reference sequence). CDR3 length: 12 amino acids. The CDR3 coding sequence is TGTGCCAGTAGCGGTTTGGGAAATGAGCAGTTCTTC. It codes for CASSGLGNEQFF.

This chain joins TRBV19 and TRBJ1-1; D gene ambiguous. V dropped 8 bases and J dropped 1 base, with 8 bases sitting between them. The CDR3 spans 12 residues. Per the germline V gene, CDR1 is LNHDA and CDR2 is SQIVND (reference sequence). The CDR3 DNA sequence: TGTGCCAGTCAGTTCCGGAACACTGAAGCTTTCTTT. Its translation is CASQFRNTEAFF.

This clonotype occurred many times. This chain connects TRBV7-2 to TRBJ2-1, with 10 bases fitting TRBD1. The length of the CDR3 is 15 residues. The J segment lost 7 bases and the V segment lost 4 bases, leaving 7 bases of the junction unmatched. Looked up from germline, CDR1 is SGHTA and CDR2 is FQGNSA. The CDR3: CASSWGQGLRNEQFF. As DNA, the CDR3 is TGTGCCAGCAGCTGGGGACAGGGGCTCAGGAATGAGCAGTTCTTC.

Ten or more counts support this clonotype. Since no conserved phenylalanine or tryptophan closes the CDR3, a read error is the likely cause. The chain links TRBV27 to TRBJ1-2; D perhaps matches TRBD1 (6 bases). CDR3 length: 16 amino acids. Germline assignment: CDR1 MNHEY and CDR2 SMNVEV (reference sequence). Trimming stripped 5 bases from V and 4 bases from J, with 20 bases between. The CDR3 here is CASSPGQPLPFYGYTL. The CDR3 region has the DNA TGTGCCAGCAGTCCGGGACAACCTCTTCCATTCTATGGCTACACCCTC.

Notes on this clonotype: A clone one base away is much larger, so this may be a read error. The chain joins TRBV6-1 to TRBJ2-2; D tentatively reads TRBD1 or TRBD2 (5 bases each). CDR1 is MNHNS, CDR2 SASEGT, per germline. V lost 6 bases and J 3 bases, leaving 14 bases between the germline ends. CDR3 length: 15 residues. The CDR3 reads CASRSMRDHTGELFF. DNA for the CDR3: TGTGCCAGCAGATCGATGAGGGACCACACCGGGGAGCTGTTTTTT.

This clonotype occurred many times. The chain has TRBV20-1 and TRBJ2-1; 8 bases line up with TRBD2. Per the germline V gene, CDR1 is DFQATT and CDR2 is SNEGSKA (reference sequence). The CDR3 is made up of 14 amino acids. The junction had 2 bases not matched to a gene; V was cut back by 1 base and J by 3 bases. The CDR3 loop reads CSARAGGYYNEQFF. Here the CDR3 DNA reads TGCAGTGCTAGAGCGGGAGGGTACTACAATGAGCAGTTCTTC.

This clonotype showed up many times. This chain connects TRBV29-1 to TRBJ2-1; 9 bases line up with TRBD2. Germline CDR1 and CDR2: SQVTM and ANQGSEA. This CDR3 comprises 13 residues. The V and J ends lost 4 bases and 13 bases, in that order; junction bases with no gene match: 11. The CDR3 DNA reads TGCAGCGTTGCCTCTGGGCTAGCGGGAAGACAGTTCTTC. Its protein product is CSVASGLAGRQFF.

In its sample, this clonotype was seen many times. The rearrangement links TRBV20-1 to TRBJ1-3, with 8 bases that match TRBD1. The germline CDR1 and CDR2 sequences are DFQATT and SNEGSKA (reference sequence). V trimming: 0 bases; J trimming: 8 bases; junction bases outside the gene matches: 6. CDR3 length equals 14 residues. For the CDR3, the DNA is TGCAGTGCTAGAGATATAACAGGGGGAGACACCATATATTTT. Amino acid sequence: CSARDITGGDTIYF.

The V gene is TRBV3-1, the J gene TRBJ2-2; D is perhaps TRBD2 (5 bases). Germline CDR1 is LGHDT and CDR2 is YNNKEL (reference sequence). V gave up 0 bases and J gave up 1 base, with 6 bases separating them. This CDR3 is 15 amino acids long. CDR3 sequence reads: CASSQEDWNTGELFF. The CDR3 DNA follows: TGTGCCAGCAGCCAAGAGGACTGGAACACCGGGGAGCTGTTTTTT.

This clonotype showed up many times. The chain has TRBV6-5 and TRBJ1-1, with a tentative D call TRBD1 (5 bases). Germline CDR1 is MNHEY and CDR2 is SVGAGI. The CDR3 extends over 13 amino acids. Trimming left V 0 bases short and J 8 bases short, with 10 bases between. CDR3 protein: CASSYSRQTEAFF. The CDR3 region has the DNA TGTGCCAGCAGTTACTCCCGACAGACAGAAGCTTTCTTT.

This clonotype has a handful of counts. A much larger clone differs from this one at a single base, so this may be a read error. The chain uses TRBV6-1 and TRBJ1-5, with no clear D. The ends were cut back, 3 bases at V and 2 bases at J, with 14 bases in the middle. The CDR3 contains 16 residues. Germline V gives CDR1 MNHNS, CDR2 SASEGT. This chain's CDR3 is CASSDGTGGGNQPQHF. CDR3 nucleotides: TGTGCCAGCAGTGATGGAACCGGTGGGGGCAATCAGCCCCAGCATTTT.

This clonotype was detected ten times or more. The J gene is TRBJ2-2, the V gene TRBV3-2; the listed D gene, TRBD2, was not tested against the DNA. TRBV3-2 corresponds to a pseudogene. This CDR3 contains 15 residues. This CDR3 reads CASSQFREEVGELFF. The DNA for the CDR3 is TGTGCCAGCAGCCAATTCCGGGAGGAGGTCGGGGAGCTGTTTTTT.

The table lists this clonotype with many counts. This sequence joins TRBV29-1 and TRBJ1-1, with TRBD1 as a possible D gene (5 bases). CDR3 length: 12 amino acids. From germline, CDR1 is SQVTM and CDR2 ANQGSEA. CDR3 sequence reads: CSDYGGDTEAFF. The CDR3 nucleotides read TGCAGTGACTACGGGGGAGACACTGAAGCTTTCTTT.

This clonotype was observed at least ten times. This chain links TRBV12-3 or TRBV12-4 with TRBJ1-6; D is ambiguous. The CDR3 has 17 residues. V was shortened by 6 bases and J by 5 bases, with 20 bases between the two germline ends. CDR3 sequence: CASSPAHWPGNNSPLHF. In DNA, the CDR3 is TGTGCCAGCAGCCCCGCCCACTGGCCGGGAAATAATTCACCCCTCCACTTT.

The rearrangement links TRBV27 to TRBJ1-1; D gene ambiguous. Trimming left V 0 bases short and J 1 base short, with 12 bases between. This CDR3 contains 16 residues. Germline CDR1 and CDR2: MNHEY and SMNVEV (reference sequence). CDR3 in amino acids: CASSLSQEGPNTEAFF. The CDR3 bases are TGTGCCAGCAGTTTATCGCAAGAGGGCCCGAACACTGAAGCTTTCTTT.

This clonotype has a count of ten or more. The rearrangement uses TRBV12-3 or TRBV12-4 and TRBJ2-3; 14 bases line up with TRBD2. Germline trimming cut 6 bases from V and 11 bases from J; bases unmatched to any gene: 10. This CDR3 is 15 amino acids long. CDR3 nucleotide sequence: TGTGCCAGCAGCCCCTCGGGACTAGCGGGAGTTGGGCAGTATTTT. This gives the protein CASSPSGLAGVGQYF.

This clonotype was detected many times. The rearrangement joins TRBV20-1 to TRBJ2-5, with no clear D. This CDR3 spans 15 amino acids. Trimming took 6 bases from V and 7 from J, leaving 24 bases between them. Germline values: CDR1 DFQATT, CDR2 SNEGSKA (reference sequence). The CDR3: CSATNYGLTVGTQYF. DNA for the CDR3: TGCAGTGCCACAAACTACGGTTTGACTGTAGGGACCCAGTACTTC.

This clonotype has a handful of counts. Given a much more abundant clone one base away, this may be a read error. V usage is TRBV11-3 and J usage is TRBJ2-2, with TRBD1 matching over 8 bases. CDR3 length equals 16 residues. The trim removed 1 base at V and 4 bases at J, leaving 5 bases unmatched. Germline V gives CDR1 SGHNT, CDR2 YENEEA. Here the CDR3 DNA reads TGTGCCAGCAGCTTAGGCAGGGGGCGCCTCACCGGGGAGCTGTTTTTT. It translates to CASSLGRGRLTGELFF.

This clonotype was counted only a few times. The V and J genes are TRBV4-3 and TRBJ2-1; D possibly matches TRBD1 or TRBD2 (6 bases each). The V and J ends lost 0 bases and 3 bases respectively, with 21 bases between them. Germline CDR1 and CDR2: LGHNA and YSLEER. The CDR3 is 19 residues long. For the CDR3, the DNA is TGCGCCAGCAGCCAAGATTTTGGGTTTGCGGGACAAATCTACAATGAGCAGTTCTTC. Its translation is CASSQDFGFAGQIYNEQFF.

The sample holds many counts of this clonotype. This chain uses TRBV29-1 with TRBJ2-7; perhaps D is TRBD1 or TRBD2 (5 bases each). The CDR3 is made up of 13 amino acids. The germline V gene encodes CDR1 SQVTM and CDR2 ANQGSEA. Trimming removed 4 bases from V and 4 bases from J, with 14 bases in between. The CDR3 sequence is CSVGGTIPYEQYF. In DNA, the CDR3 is TGCAGCGTTGGGGGGACCATTCCTTACGAGCAGTACTTC.

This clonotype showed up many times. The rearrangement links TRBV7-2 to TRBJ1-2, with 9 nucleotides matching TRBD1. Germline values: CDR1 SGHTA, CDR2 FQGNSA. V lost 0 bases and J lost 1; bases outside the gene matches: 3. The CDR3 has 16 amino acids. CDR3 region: CASSLAGQGNNYGYTF. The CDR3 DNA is TGTGCCAGCAGCTTAGCGGGACAGGGAAATAACTATGGCTACACCTTC.

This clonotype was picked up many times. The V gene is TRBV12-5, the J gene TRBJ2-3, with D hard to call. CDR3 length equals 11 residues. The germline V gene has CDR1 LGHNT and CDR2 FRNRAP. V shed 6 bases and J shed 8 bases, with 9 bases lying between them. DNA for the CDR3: TGTGCTAGTGGCCCAATGGGTACGCAGTATTTT. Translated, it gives CASGPMGTQYF.